This T cell receptor (beta chain) was captured by sequencing in a study of immune heterogeneity within non-small cell lung tumors. Multiplex PCR (32 V and 13 J primers) was used to amplify the TCR beta CDR3. TCRdb reanalysed the multiplex PCR reads using MiXCR and keeps one entry per CDR3 protein. Among some 14,000 distinct CDR3 sequences, roughly 29% were seen once, and the ten largest hold 4% to 5%. By share of the sample, this clonotype is medium-sized. Trimming shortened V by 10 bases and J by 2 bases, and 12 bases separated the two germline ends. CDR1 is MNHEY, CDR2 SVGEGT, per germline. The CDR3 is 13 residues long. Template material comprised bulk tumor genomic DNA at 450 to 600 ng per sample. Several widely spaced biopsies per primary tumor were taken during surgery. Patients underwent curative surgery for untreated, newly diagnosed non-small cell lung cancer. The donor pool consisted of newly diagnosed non-small cell lung cancer patients who were having surgery with curative intent.

The source of this sequence is a man between 35 and 55 years old with non-small cell lung cancer. The chain is built from TRBV6-2 or TRBV6-3 and TRBJ1-5, with D possibly being TRBD1 (5 bases). The sample consisted of lung tumor tissue. CDR3 in DNA: TGTGCCACGGGGGGGATGGGCAATCAGCCCCAGCATTTT. It specifies CATGGMGNQPQHF.